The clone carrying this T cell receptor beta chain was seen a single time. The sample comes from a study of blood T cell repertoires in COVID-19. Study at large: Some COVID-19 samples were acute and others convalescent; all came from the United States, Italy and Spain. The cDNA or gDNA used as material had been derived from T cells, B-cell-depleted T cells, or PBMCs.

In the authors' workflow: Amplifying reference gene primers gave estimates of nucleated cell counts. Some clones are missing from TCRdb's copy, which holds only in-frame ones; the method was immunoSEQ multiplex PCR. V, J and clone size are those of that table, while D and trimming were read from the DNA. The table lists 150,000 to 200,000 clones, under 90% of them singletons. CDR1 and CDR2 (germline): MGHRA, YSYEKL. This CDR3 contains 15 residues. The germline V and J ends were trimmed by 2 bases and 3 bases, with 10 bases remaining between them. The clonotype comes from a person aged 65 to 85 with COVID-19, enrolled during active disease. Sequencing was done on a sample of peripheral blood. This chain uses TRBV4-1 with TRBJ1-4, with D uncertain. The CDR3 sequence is CASSQPRQANEKLFF. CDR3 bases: TGCGCCAGCAGCCAACCAAGACAAGCTAATGAAAAACTGTTTTTT.